This T cell receptor (beta chain) was sequenced for a study of Graves' ophthalmopathy and Graves' hyperthyroidism. The authors amplified TCR beta CDR3 regions from RNA transcripts. First-round RT-PCR used HTBI primers; second-round multiplex PCR followed. Each CDR3 protein gets one entry after TCRdb re-called the multiplex PCR reads with MiXCR. The profile shows about 740,000 distinct CDR3 sequences, around 40% of them singletons. This clonotype was seen only a few times. This CDR3 spans 18 amino acids. Losses at the gene ends were 5 bases for V and 5 bases for J; bases not matched to a gene: 16. Germline V gives CDR1 ENHRY, CDR2 SYGVKD.

The gene calls are TRBV10-3 and TRBJ2-2, with 8 bases lining up with TRBD2. The source material was peripheral blood. The clonotype was recovered from an adult man with Graves' ophthalmopathy. The CDR3 region is CAISSASGSTRITGELFF. CDR3 bases: TGTGCCATCAGTTCCGCCAGCGGGAGTACTAGAATTACCGGGGAGCTGTTTTTT.